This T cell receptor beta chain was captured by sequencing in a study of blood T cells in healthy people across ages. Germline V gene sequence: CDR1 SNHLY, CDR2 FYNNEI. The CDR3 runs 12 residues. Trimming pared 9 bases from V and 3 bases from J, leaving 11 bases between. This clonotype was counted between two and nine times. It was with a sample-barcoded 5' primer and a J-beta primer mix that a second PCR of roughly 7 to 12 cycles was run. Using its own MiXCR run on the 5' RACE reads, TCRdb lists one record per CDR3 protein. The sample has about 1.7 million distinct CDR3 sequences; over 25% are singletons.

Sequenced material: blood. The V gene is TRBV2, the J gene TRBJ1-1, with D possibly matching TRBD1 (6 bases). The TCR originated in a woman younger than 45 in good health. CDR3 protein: CASQGGYTEAFF. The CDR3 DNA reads TGTGCCAGTCAAGGGGGTTACACTGAAGCTTTCTTT.